This T cell receptor (beta chain) was profiled in a study of OX40 agonist ivuxolimab in advanced cancers. Study details: The study gave patients intravenous ivuxolimab at 0.01 to 10 mg/kg every 2 weeks. A partial response was reached by three patients: one with hepatocellular carcinoma and two with cutaneous melanoma. People in dose escalation had one of these cancers: hepatocellular carcinoma, melanoma, renal cell or head and neck cancer. General observations from the study: Averaged across samples, CD8+ T cells carried more expanded clones than CD4+ did.

This clone occurred a few times. Its antigen is still unknown. Profiled with immunoSEQ multiplex PCR; TCRdb holds only in-frame clones, not every one. The table shows 82,000 or so clones, with 75% to 90% occurring only once. J lost 7 bases, V lost 6 bases, and 17 bases had no gene match. CDR3 length equals 16 residues. The germline gives CDR1 SQVTM, CDR2 ANQGSEA. This receptor was obtained from an adult with an advanced solid tumor such as melanoma, head and neck, liver or kidney cancer. Specimen: CD4+ or CD8+ T cells sorted from blood, collected in a trial of the OX40 agonist ivuxolimab. The chain couples TRBV29-1 to TRBJ1-2, with TRBD1 identical over 10 bases. DNA for the CDR3: TGCAGCGTGGACGGCTCGATCGACAGGGGGCTTGGTGGCTACACCTTC. This encodes CSVDGSIDRGLGGYTF. Complete variable domain (other parts from reference TRBV29-1 and TRBJ1-2): SAVISQKPSRDICQRGTSLTIQCQVDSQVTMMFWYRQQPGQSLTLIATANQGSEATYESGFVIDKFPISRPNLTFSTLTVSNMSPEDSSIYLCSVDGSIDRGLGGYTFGSGTRLTVV.